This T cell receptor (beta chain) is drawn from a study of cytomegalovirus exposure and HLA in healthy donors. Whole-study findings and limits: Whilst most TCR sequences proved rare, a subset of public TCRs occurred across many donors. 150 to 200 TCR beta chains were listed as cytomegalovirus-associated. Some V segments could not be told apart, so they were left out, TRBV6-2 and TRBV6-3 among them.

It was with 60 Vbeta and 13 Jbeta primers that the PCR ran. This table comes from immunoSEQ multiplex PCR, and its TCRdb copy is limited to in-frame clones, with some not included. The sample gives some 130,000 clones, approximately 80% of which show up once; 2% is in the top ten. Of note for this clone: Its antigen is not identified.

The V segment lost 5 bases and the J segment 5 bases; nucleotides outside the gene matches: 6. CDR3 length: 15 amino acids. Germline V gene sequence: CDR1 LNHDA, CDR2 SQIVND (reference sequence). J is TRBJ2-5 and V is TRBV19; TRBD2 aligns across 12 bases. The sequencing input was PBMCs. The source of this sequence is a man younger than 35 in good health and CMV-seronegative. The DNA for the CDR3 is TGTGCCAGTAGTCCGACTAGCGGGAGCTTTGAGACCCAGTACTTC. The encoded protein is CASSPTSGSFETQYF.